Following are 22 T cell receptor beta chains from one sample sequenced in a study of blood T cell repertoires in COVID-19. This table comes from immunoSEQ multiplex PCR, and its TCRdb copy is limited to in-frame clones, with some not included. The data show around 120,000 clones, less than 75% seen once. The sequencing sample was made of peripheral blood. These receptors all come from a human donor with acute or convalescent COVID-19. The donor label of this sample is uncertain.

The chain links TRBV18 to TRBJ1-1; TRBD1 aligns across 11 bases. The germline CDR1 and CDR2 sequences are KGHSH and LQKENI. This CDR3 contains 16 residues. V dropped 3 bases and J dropped 7; count of bases not matched to a gene: 10. CDR3 residues: CASSPPRGQGVGEAFF. The DNA of the CDR3 is TGTGCCAGCTCACCTCCCCGGGGACAGGGGGTAGGTGAAGCTTTCTTT.

The chain uses TRBV6-5 and TRBJ2-1; weak D call: TRBD2 (7 bases). Per the germline V gene, CDR1 is MNHEY and CDR2 is SVGAGI. The CDR3 totals 13 residues. V lost 6 bases and J 7 bases, leaving 13 bases between the germline ends. The CDR3 coding sequence is TGTGCCAGCAGGGGGGGGGCAAGGAATGAGCAGTTCTTC. It encodes CASRGGARNEQFF.

This clone was recorded many times. CDR3 bases: TGTGCCAGCAGCCATGAACAGTCACAAGAGACCCAGTACTTC. Amino acids: CASSHEQSQETQYF. The chain joins TRBV3-1 (or the pseudogene TRBV3-2) to TRBJ2-5; D gene uncertain. Germline V gene lookup returns CDR1 LGHDT and CDR2 YNNKEL (reference sequence). V dropped 3 bases and J dropped 2 bases, with 10 bases sitting between them. The CDR3 runs to 14 residues.

The chain links TRBV4-1 to TRBJ2-5; no clear D gene. The V gene lost 1 base and the J gene lost 3 bases, with 15 bases spanning the gap. The CDR3 sequence is 16 residues long. Per germline, CDR1 MGHRA and CDR2 YSYEKL. The CDR3 spells CASSQAYISGEETQYF. DNA of the CDR3: TGCGCCAGCAGCCAAGCCTATATATCGGGTGAAGAGACCCAGTACTTC.

The chain uses TRBV27 and TRBJ2-3; TRBD1 aligns across 9 bases. V was clipped by 6 bases and J by 5 bases; unmatched bases: 6. Germline CDR1 MNHEY, CDR2 SMNVEV (reference sequence). The length of the CDR3 is 14 residues. CDR3 nucleotide sequence: TGTGCCAGCAGCCCAAACAGGGGGCAAGATACGCAGTATTTT. This gives the protein CASSPNRGQDTQYF.

The genes are TRBV14 and TRBJ1-1; 10 bases map to TRBD1. This CDR3 comprises 15 residues. J gave up 3 bases and V 0 bases, and 1 base lay outside the gene matches. The germline CDR1 and CDR2 sequences are SGHDN and FVKESK. CDR3 loop: CASSQETGGHTEAFF. DNA of the CDR3: TGTGCCAGCAGCCAAGAGACAGGGGGCCACACTGAAGCTTTCTTT. The full variable domain, rest sourced from reference TRBV14 and TRBJ1-1, is EAGVTQFPSHSVIEKGQTVTLRCDPISGHDNLYWYRRVMGKEIKFLLHFVKESKQDESGMPNNRFLAERTGGTYSTLKVQPAELEDSGVYFCASSQETGGHTEAFFGQGTRLTVV.

This rearrangement joins TRBV3-1 (or the pseudogene TRBV3-2) to TRBJ1-1, with TRBD1 identical over 8 bases. CDR3 length: 14 residues. Germline V gene data show CDR1 as LGHDT and CDR2 as YNNKEL (reference sequence). V lost 1 base, J lost 5 bases, and 3 bases stayed unmatched. The DNA of the CDR3 is TGTGCCAGCAGCCAAGGGGACAGGAGGACTGAAGCTTTCTTT. It codes for CASSQGDRRTEAFF.

The V call is TRBV5-1, the J call TRBJ2-7, with 7 bases lining up with TRBD1. The CDR3 runs 15 residues. Germline V CDR1 and CDR2: SGHRS, YFSETQ. V gave up 1 base and J gave up 3 bases; unmatched junction bases: 7. CDR3 DNA sequence: TGCGCCAGCAGCTTGTCGGGACAGACCTTCTACGAGCAGTACTTC. The encoded protein is CASSLSGQTFYEQYF.

The rearrangement uses TRBV18 and TRBJ2-1, with D maybe TRBD2 (6 bases). Looked up from germline, CDR1 is KGHSH and CDR2 is LQKENI. The CDR3 is 14 amino acids. V lost 6 bases and J 6 bases, leaving 15 bases between the germline ends. The CDR3 region has the DNA TGTGCCAGCTCGTCCGGGGGACCCCTCAATGAGCAGTTCTTC. Translating it yields CASSSGGPLNEQFF.

The chain joins TRBV9 to TRBJ2-1, with a tentative D call TRBD2 (7 bases). CDR1 is SGDLS and CDR2 is YYNGEE in the germline V gene. CDR3 size: 16 residues. Trimming removed 0 bases from V and 4 bases from J, with 14 bases in between. The CDR3 bases are TGTGCCAGCAGCGTAGGGGGGGGCCAGGGTTACAATGAGCAGTTCTTC. This gives the protein CASSVGGGQGYNEQFF.

The J gene is TRBJ1-3, the V gene TRBV19, with 7 bases identical to TRBD1. The V and J ends lost 6 bases and 2 bases, in that order; junction bases with no gene match: 7. Looked up from germline, CDR1 is LNHDA and CDR2 is SQIVND (reference sequence). The CDR3 runs to 15 residues. CDR3 DNA sequence: TGTGCCAGTAGACGGGGACAGTCAACTGGAAACACCATATATTTT. This gives the protein CASRRGQSTGNTIYF.

The rearrangement uses TRBV2 and TRBJ2-7, with 9 bases that match TRBD2. The germline gives CDR1 SNHLY, CDR2 FYNNEI. The CDR3 contains 16 residues. The ends lost 6 bases at V and 7 bases at J; junction bases unmatched: 16. The CDR3 DNA follows: TGTGCCAGCAGAAGATGCGGGGGGCGGGGGGGCCGAGAGCAGTACTTC. It codes for CASRRCGGRGGREQYF.

This clone is a singleton in its sample. The chain joins TRBV4-2 to TRBJ2-2; weak D call: TRBD1 (6 bases). The CDR3 has 16 residues. V was shortened by 0 bases and J by 5 bases, with 13 bases between the two germline ends. The germline V gene has CDR1 LGHNA and CDR2 YNFKEQ. This chain's CDR3 is CASSQEWGRGTGELFF. The CDR3 DNA reads TGTGCCAGCAGCCAAGAATGGGGGCGCGGGACCGGGGAGCTGTTTTTT.

The CDR3 loop reads CSAGDSFEQYF. The DNA for the CDR3 is TGCAGTGCTGGGGACTCTTTCGAGCAGTACTTC. This chain uses TRBV20-1 with TRBJ2-7; D perhaps matches TRBD2 (6 bases). Germline lookup yields CDR1 DFQATT and CDR2 SNEGSKA (reference sequence). There are 11 residues in the CDR3. V shed 5 bases and J shed 6 bases, with 11 bases lying between them.

The chain carries TRBV28 and TRBJ2-7; 7 nucleotides align to TRBD1. CDR1 is MDHEN and CDR2 is SYDVKM in the germline V gene. The CDR3 length is 16 residues. Germline trimming cut 6 bases from V and 4 bases from J; bases unmatched to any gene: 15. The CDR3 reads CASSKNRGGLWYEQYF. CDR3 nucleotides: TGTGCCAGCAGCAAAAACAGGGGTGGCTTGTGGTACGAGCAGTACTTC.

This chain uses TRBV11-2 with TRBJ1-6, with D uncertain. V lost 6 bases and J lost 9, with 15 bases in between. CDR1 and CDR2 from the germline V gene are SGHAT and FQNNGV. The CDR3 is 14 amino acids. In nucleotides, the CDR3 is TGTGCCAGCAGAGCTTTCCCGCAAATTTCACCCCTCCACTTT. It is translated as CASRAFPQISPLHF.

This clone was counted between two and nine times. This sequence joins TRBV5-1 and TRBJ1-2; weak D call: TRBD1 (6 bases). CDR1 is SGHRS, CDR2 YFSETQ, per germline. CDR3 length: 13 amino acids. Trimming stripped 5 bases from V and 4 bases from J, with 12 bases between. The CDR3 protein is CASSRQEGYGYTF. The CDR3 DNA follows: TGCGCCAGCAGTCGACAGGAAGGCTATGGCTACACCTTC.

The chain carries TRBV7-8 and TRBJ1-5; 7 bases are shared with TRBD1. CDR3 length: 16 residues. V trimming: 1 base; J trimming: 5 bases; junction bases outside the gene matches: 8. The germline V gene has CDR1 SGHVS and CDR2 FQNEAQ. The chain's CDR3 is CASSLVGGAPHQPQHF. The CDR3 DNA is TGTGCCAGCAGCTTAGTAGGGGGCGCCCCCCATCAGCCCCAGCATTTT.

The chain couples TRBV6-6 to TRBJ2-1, with 7 bases aligning to TRBD1. The CDR3 spans 15 residues. The germline gives CDR1 MNHNY, CDR2 SVGAGI (reference sequence). J was trimmed by 8 bases and V by 0 bases; bases with no gene match: 7. For the CDR3, the DNA is TGTGCCAGCAGTTACTCTAGACAGGGATCGGATGAGCAGTTCTTC. Its protein product is CASSYSRQGSDEQFF.

The V and J genes are TRBV4-1 and TRBJ1-1; 7 bases map to TRBD1. The CDR3 spans 14 residues. Per the germline V gene, CDR1 is MGHRA and CDR2 is YSYEKL. V lost 2 bases and J lost 4; bases outside the gene matches: 4. CDR3 residues: CASSQNQGVTEAFF. CDR3 DNA sequence: TGCGCCAGCAGCCAAAACCAGGGGGTCACTGAAGCTTTCTTT.

This chain joins TRBV2 and TRBJ2-5; weak D call: TRBD2 (6 bases). This CDR3 spans 15 amino acids. Germline CDR1 and CDR2: SNHLY and FYNNEI. Trimming shortened V by 3 bases and J by 5 bases, and 16 bases separated the two germline ends. The CDR3 DNA follows: TGTGCCAGCAGTGACCCAGGGTGGGCGGGGGAGACCCAGTACTTC. The encoded protein is CASSDPGWAGETQYF.

This rearrangement joins TRBV5-1 to TRBJ1-1; TRBD1 agrees at 10 bases. The CDR3 length is 13 residues. In germline, CDR1 is SGHRS, CDR2 YFSETQ. The V gene end was trimmed by 7 bases and the J gene end by 1 base; junction bases not matched to a gene: 1. CDR3 sequence reads: CASGTGANTEAFF. For the CDR3, the DNA is TGCGCCAGCGGGACAGGGGCGAACACTGAAGCTTTCTTT.